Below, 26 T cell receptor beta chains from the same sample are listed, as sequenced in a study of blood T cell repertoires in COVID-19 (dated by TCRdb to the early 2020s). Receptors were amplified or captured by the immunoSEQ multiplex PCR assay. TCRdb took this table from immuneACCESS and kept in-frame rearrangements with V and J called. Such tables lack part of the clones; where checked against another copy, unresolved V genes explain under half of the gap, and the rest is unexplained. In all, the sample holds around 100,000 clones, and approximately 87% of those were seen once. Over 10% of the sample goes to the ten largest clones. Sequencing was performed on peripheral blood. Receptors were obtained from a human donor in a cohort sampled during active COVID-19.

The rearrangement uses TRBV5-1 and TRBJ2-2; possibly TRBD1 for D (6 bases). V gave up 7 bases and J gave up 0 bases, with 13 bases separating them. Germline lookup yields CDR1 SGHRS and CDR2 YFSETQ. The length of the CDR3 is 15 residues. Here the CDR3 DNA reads TGCGCCAGCGTACCCGGGACACCGAACACCGGGGAGCTGTTTTTT. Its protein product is CASVPGTPNTGELFF.

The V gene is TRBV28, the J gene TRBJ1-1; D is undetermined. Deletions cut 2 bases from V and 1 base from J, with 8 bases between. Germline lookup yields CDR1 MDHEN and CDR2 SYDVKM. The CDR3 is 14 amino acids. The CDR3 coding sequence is TGTGCCAGCAGTTTAAGCGGTAAGAACACTGAAGCTTTCTTT. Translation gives CASSLSGKNTEAFF.

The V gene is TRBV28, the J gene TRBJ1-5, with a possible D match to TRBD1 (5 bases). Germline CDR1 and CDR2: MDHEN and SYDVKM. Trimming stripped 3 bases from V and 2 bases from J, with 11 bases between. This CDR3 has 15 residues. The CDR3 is CASSLGTGGNQPQHF. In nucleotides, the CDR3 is TGTGCCAGCAGTTTGGGGACGGGGGGCAATCAGCCCCAGCATTTT.

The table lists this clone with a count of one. CDR3 amino acids: CASSQGLLAGGDTQYF. The CDR3 DNA follows: TGCGCCAGCAGCCAAGGTTTACTAGCGGGAGGTGATACGCAGTATTTT. The chain is built from TRBV4-1 and TRBJ2-3, with 12 bases lining up with TRBD2. V lost 1 base to trimming and J lost 6 bases; unmatched junction nucleotides: 5. Germline values: CDR1 MGHRA, CDR2 YSYEKL. The CDR3 has 16 amino acids.

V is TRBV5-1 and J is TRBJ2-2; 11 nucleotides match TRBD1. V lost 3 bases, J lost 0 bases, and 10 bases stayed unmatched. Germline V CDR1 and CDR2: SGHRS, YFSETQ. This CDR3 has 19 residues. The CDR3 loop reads CASSYRDRGAVSNTGELFF. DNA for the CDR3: TGCGCCAGCAGCTACCGGGACAGGGGGGCCGTTTCGAACACCGGGGAGCTGTTTTTT. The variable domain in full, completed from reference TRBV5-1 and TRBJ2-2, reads KAGVTQTPRYLIKTRGQQVTLSCSPISGHRSVSWYQQTPGQGLQFLFEYFSETQRNKGNFPGRFSGRQFSNSRSEMNVSTLELGDSALYLCASSYRDRGAVSNTGELFFGEGSRLTVL.

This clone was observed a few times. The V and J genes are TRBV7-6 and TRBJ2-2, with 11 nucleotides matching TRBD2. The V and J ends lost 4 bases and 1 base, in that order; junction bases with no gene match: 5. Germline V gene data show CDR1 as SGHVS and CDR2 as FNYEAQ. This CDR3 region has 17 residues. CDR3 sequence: CASSYRGTSGNTGELFF. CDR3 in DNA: TGTGCCAGCAGCTACCGAGGGACTAGCGGGAACACCGGGGAGCTGTTTTTT.

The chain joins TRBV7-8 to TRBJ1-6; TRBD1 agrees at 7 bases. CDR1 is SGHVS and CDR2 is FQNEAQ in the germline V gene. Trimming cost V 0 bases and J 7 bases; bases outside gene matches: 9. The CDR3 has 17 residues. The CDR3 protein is CASSLAQGGSLNSPLHF. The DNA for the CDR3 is TGTGCCAGCAGCTTAGCGCAAGGGGGCTCGCTCAATTCACCCCTCCACTTT.

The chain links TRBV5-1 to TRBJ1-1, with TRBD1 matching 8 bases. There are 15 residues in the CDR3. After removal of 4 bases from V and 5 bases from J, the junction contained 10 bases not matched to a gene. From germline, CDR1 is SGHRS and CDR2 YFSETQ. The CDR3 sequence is CASSPKPTGVTEAFF. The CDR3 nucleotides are TGCGCCAGCAGCCCTAAGCCGACAGGGGTAACTGAAGCTTTCTTT.

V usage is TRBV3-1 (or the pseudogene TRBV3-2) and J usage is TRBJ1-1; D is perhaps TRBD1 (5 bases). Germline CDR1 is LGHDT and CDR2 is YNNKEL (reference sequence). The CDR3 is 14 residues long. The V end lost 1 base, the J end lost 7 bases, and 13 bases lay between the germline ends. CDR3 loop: CASSQVGQGLEAFF. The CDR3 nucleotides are TGTGCCAGCAGCCAAGTTGGTCAGGGCCTTGAAGCTTTCTTT.

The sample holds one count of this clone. DNA for the CDR3: TGTGCCAGCAGCTTGGCAGGGACTGACGAGCAGTACTTC. It yields the protein CASSLAGTDEQYF. The rearrangement joins TRBV5-4 to TRBJ2-7; TRBD2 is a possible D gene (6 bases). Germline CDR1 reads SGHNT; CDR2 reads YYREEE (reference sequence). This CDR3 is built from 13 residues. V was clipped by 0 bases and J by 5 bases, with 9 bases between them.

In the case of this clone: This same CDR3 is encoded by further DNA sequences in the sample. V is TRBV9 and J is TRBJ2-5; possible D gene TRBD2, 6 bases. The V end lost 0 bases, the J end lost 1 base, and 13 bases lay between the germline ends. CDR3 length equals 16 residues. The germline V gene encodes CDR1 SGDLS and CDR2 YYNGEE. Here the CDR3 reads CASSVATEGGQETQYF. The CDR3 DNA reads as TGTGCCAGCAGCGTAGCTACGGAGGGAGGCCAAGAGACCCAGTACTTC. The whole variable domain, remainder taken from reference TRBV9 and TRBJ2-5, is DSGVTQTPKHLITATGQRVTLRCSPRSGDLSVYWYQQSLDQGLQFLIQYYNGEERAKGNILERFSAQQFPDLHSELNLSSLELGDSALYFCASSVATEGGQETQYFGPGTRLLVL.

The CDR3 nucleotides are TGTGCCAGCAGTGAACAGGGGACCTACAATGAGCAGTTCTTC. Its protein product is CASSEQGTYNEQFF. V usage is TRBV2 and J usage is TRBJ2-1, with D perhaps matching TRBD1 (6 bases). There are 14 residues in the CDR3. In germline, CDR1 is SNHLY, CDR2 FYNNEI. V was clipped by 2 bases and J by 2 bases, with 7 bases between them.

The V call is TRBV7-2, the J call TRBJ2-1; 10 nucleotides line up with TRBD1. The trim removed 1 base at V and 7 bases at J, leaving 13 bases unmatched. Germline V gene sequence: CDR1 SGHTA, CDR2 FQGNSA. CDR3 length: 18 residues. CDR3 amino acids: CASSLVIWGQGLVNEQFF. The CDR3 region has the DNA TGTGCCAGCAGCTTAGTAATCTGGGGACAGGGGTTGGTAAATGAGCAGTTCTTC.

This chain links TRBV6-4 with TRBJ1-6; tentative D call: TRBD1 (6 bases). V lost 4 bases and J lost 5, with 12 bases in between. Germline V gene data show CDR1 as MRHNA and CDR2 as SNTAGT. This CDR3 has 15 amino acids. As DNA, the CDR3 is TGTGCCAGCAGTGTCCGGGCAGGGGATAATTCACCCCTCCACTTT. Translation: CASSVRAGDNSPLHF.

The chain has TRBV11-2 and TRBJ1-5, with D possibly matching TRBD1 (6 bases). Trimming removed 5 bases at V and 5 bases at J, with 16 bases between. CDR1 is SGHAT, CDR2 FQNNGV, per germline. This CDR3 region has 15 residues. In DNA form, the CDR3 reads TGTGCCAGCAGCCAGGGACAAAGGGTTGATCAGCCCCAGCATTTT. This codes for CASSQGQRVDQPQHF.

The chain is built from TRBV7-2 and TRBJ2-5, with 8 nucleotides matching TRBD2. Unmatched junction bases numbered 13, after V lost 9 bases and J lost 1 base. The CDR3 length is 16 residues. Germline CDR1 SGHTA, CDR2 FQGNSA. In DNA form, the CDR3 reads TGTGCCAGTAACCGGGGGGGCGCTAACCCCCAAGAGACCCAGTACTTC. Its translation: CASNRGGANPQETQYF.

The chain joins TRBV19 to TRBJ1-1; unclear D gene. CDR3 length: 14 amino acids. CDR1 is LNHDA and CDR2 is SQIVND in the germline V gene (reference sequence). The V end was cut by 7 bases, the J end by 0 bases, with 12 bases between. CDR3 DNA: TGTGCCAGTAACGGAGGGCGGATGAACACTGAAGCTTTCTTT. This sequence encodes CASNGGRMNTEAFF.

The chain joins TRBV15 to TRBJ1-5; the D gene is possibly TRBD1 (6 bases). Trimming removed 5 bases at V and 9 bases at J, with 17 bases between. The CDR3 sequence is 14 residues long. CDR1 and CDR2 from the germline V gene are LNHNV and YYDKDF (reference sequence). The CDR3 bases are TGTGCCACCAGCCAGGGGAGGGAGGCCTGGCCCCAGCATTTT. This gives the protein CATSQGREAWPQHF.

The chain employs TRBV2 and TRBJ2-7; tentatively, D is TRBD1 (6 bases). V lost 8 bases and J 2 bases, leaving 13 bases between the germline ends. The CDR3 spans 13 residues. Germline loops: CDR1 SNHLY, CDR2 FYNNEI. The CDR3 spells CASSRGPTYEQYF. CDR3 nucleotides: TGTGCCAGCTCCAGGGGTCCTACCTACGAGCAGTACTTC.

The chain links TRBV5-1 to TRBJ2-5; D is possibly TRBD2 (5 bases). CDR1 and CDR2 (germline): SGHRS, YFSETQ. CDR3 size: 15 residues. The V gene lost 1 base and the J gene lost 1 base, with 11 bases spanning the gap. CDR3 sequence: CASSLLGAPQETQYF. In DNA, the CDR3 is TGCGCCAGCAGCTTGTTGGGAGCCCCCCAAGAGACCCAGTACTTC.

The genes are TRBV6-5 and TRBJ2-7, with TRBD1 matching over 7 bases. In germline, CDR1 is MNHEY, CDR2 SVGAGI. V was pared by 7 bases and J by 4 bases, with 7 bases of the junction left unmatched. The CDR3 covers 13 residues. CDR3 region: CASNRQGPYEQYF. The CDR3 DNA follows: TGTGCCAGCAACAGACAGGGCCCTTACGAGCAGTACTTC.

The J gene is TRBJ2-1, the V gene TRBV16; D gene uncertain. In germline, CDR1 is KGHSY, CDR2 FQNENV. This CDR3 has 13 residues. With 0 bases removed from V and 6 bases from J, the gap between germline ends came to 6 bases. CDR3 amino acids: CASSQSRVNEQFF. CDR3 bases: TGTGCCAGCAGCCAATCTCGGGTCAATGAGCAGTTCTTC. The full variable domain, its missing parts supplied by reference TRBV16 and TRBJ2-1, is GEEVAQTPKHLVRGEGQKAKLYCAPIKGHSYVFWYQQVLKNEFKFLISFQNENVFDETGMPKERFSAKCLPNSPCSLEIQATKLEDSAVYFCASSQSRVNEQFFGPGTRLTVL.

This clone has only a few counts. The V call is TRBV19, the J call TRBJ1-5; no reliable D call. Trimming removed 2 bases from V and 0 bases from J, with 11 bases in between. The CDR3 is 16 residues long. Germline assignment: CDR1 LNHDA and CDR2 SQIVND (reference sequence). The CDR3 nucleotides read TGTGCCAGTAGTATAATGGGGAGTGGTAGCAATCAGCCCCAGCATTTT. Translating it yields CASSIMGSGSNQPQHF.

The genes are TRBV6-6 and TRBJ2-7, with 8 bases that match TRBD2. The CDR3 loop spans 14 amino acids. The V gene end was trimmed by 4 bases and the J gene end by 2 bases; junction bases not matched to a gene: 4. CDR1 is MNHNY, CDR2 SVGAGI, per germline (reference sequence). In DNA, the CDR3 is TGTGCCAGCAGTTCCGCGGGAGGTGCCTACGAGCAGTACTTC. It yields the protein CASSSAGGAYEQYF.

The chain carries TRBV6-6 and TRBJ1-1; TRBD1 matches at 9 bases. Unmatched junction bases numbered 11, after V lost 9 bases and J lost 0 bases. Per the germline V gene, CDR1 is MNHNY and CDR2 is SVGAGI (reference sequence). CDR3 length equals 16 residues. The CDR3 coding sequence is TGTGCCAGTAGACAGGGACAGGGCCTCATGAACACTGAAGCTTTCTTT. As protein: CASRQGQGLMNTEAFF.

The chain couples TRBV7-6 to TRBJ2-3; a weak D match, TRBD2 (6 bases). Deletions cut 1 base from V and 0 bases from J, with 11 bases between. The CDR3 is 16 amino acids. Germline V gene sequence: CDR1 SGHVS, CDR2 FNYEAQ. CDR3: CASSLGTGGSTDTQYF. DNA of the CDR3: TGTGCCAGCAGCTTAGGTACCGGGGGTAGCACAGATACGCAGTATTTT.